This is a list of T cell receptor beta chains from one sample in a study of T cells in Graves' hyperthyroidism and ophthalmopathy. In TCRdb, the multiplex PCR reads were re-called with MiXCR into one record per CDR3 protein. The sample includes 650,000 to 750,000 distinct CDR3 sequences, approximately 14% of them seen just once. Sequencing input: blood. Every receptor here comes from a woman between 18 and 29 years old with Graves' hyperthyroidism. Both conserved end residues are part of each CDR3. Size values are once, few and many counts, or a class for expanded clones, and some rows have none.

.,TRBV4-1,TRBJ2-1,CASSQIELFNNEQFF
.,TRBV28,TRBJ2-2,CASLGASWYTGELFF
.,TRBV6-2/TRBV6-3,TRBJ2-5,CASSGEAEETQYF
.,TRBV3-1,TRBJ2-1,CASSQVRLDQNEQFF
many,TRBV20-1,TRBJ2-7,CSARAGTMYEQYF
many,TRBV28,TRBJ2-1,CASSLRTSGSNEQFF
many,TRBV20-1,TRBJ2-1,CSAASTSGSVGEQFF
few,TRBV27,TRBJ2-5,CASKGWVNQETQYF
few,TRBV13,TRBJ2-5,CASSSGGASRGTQYF
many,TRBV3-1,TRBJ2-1,CASSQDTSIYNEQFF
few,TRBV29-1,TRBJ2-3,CSVEDWTVTDTQYF
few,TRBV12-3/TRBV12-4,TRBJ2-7,CASGGGRGSYEQYF
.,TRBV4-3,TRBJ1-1,CASSQGDYSNTEAFF
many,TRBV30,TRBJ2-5,CAWSVLDQETQYF
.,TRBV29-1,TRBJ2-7,CSATVGQFDEQYF
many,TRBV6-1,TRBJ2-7,CASSLAVSSYEQYF
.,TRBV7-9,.,CASSLAGQGYEQFF
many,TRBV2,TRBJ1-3,CASSSSSNSGNTIYF
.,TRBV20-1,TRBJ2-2,CSARADRGYTGELFF
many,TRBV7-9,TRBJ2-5,CASSLLAGGPQETQYF
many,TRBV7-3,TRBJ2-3,CASSLRGQGSTDTQYF
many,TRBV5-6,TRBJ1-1,CASSQYRAEAFF
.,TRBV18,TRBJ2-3,CASSPLSPARGTDTQYF
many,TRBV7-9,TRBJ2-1,CASSSGGSPSYNEQFF
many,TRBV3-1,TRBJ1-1,CASSQGVRNTEAFF
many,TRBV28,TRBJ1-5,CASAQGGQKANQPQHF
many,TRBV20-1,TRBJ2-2,CSARDRRTGRPRSSGELFF
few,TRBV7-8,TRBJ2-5,CASSLQEWTEETQYF